This paragraph covers one TCR beta chain sequence. Antigen specificity is unknown. The sample originates from a study of T-cell memory formation after mild COVID-19. The study, taken as a whole, reports: The second-wave clones peaking on day 37 were not confirmed as SARS-CoV-2-specific.

TCRdb passed the 5' RACE reads through MiXCR, listing each CDR3 protein once. The profile covers roughly 130,000 distinct CDR3 sequences, with roughly 15% appearing a single time and roughly 13% taken by the ten largest. Germline CDR1 is KGHDR and CDR2 is SFDVKD. V was pared by 3 bases and J by 1 base, with 9 bases between. CDR3 length equals 14 residues. The clonotype comes from an adult woman who had mild COVID-19 (a few samples of this study predate the infection). Cell type and time point are not known. Input material: PBMCs or a T cell subset sorted from them (not recorded which). The chain uses TRBV24-1 and TRBJ2-7; D uncertain. This chain's CDR3 is CATSDKPRSYEQYF. CDR3 DNA sequence: TGTGCCACCAGTGATAAACCGAGGTCCTACGAGCAGTACTTC.